This is a list of T cell receptor beta chains from one sample in a study of chemoradiotherapy in HPV16-positive cancers. Data came from immunoSEQ multiplex PCR; TCRdb stores just in-frame clones and leaves some out. The data contain about 3,400 clones, about 89% of them seen just once; the ten biggest clones take up around 2%. The sequencing used blood, collected from a patient who underwent chemoradiotherapy. The receptors were gathered from a human donor with HPV-associated anogenital cancer. Each CDR3 is given with its conserved first and last residue.

cdr3_length: 13
v_call: TRBV5-1
cdr3_aa: CASSLDPNSPLHF

cdr3_length: 14
v_call: TRBV7-8
cdr3_aa: CASSSRDRSYEQYF

cdr3_length: 14
v_call: TRBV5-6
cdr3_aa: CASSLQGPLHGYTF

cdr3_length: 16
v_call: TRBV7-2
cdr3_aa: CASSNGGQGSSYGYTF

cdr3_length: 18
v_call: TRBV28
cdr3_aa: CASSFPRQGGIRSTEAFF

cdr3_length: 14
v_call: TRBV14
cdr3_aa: CASSQVGLAVGQFF

cdr3_length: 16
v_call: TRBV28
cdr3_aa: CASSSSGARAGNTIYF

cdr3_length: 13
v_call: TRBV6-6
cdr3_aa: CASSPPGTDTQYF

cdr3_length: 15
v_call: TRBV19
cdr3_aa: CASSIEGAGYNEQFF

cdr3_length: 16
v_call: TRBV6-1
cdr3_aa: CASSEGRYWQGSPLHF

cdr3_length: 15
v_call: TRBV9
cdr3_aa: CASSPGSPPDVTQYF

cdr3_length: 13
v_call: TRBV6-5
cdr3_aa: CASSLYPGAEAFF

cdr3_length: 16
v_call: TRBV5-1
cdr3_aa: CASSPGQGVYSYGYTF

cdr3_length: 15
v_call: TRBV6-1
cdr3_aa: CASSESLADYNEQFF

cdr3_length: 14
v_call: TRBV29-1
cdr3_aa: CSVGLDHLNTEAFF

cdr3_length: 16
v_call: TRBV4-1
cdr3_aa: CASSQDRAGISYEQYF

cdr3_length: 13
v_call: TRBV7-9
cdr3_aa: CASSLVSETEAFF

cdr3_length: 13
v_call: TRBV19
cdr3_aa: CASSRKLGGEAFF

cdr3_length: 14
v_call: TRBV28
cdr3_aa: CASSVGQGRQPQHF

cdr3_length: 17
v_call: TRBV9
cdr3_aa: CASSSGAGDPNTGELFF

cdr3_length: 14
v_call: TRBV9
cdr3_aa: CASSVSGSNQPQHF

cdr3_length: 14
v_call: TRBV5-1
cdr3_aa: CASSLEVGGETQYF

cdr3_length: 15
v_call: TRBV4-3
cdr3_aa: CASSQTFGGLGEQYF

cdr3_length: 15
v_call: TRBV19
cdr3_aa: CASSIGRDTYKPQHF

cdr3_length: 12
v_call: TRBV7-6
cdr3_aa: CASSLLGYEQYF

cdr3_length: 15
v_call: TRBV7-9
cdr3_aa: CASSPRVGGEGEAFF

cdr3_length: 16
v_call: TRBV7-2
cdr3_aa: CASSLAGQGSTDTQYF

cdr3_length: 15
v_call: TRBV5-6
cdr3_aa: CASSLQRTLNQPQHF

cdr3_length: 15
v_call: TRBV19
cdr3_aa: CASSRTGSLNQPQHF

cdr3_length: 13
v_call: TRBV2
cdr3_aa: CASSGGIGNTQYF

cdr3_length: 13
v_call: TRBV18
cdr3_aa: CASSPDSTYEQYF

cdr3_length: 11
v_call: TRBV15
cdr3_aa: CATSPDSSPYF

cdr3_length: 16
v_call: TRBV28
cdr3_aa: CASSLTSGESSYEQYF

cdr3_length: 12
v_call: TRBV7-6
cdr3_aa: CASSLGQETQYF